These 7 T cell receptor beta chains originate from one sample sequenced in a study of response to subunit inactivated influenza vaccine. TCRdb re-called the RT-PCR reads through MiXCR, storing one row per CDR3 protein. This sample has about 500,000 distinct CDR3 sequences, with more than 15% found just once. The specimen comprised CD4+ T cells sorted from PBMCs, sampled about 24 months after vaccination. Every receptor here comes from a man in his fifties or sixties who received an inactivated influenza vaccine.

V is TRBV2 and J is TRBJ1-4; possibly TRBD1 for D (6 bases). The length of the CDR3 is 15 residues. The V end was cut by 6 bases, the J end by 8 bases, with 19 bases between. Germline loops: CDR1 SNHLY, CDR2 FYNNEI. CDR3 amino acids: CASRKEVAGEEKLFF. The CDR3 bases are TGTGCCAGCAGGAAGGAAGTCGCAGGGGAAGAAAAACTGTTTTTT.

CDR3 sequence reads: CSVTGVSETQYF. CDR3 DNA: TGCAGTGTCACAGGAGTGTCAGAGACCCAGTACTTC. The V gene is TRBV20-1, the J gene TRBJ2-5, with D tentatively TRBD1 (5 bases). Per germline, CDR1 DFQATT and CDR2 SNEGSKA (reference sequence). The V gene lost 7 bases and the J gene lost 4 bases, with 13 bases spanning the gap. The CDR3 runs to 12 residues.

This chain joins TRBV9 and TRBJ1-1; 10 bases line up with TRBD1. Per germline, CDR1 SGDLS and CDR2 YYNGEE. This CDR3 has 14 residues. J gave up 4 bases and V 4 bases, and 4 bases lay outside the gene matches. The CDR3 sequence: CASSPWTGGTEAFF. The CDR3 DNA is TGTGCCAGCAGCCCCTGGACAGGGGGCACTGAAGCTTTCTTT.

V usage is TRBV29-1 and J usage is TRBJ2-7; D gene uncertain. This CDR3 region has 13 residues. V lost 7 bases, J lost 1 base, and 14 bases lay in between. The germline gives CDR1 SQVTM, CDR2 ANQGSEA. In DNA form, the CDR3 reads TGCAGCGCGAAACGGGCGAATTCCTACGAGCAGTACTTC. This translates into CSAKRANSYEQYF.

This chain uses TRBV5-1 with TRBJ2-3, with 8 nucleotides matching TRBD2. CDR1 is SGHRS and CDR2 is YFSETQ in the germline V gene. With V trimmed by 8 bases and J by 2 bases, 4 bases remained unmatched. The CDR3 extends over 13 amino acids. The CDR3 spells CASKTSATDTQYF. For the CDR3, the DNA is TGCGCCAGTAAGACTAGCGCCACAGATACGCAGTATTTT.

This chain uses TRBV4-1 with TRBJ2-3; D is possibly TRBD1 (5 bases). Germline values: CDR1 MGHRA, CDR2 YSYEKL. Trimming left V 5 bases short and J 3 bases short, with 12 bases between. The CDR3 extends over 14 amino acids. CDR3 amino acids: CASSSRQITDTQYF. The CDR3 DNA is TGCGCCAGCAGCTCCCGACAGATAACAGATACGCAGTATTTT.

The CDR3 protein is CSAREGLGSSYNSPLHF. CDR3 nucleotides: TGCAGTGCTAGAGAGGGTCTTGGGAGCTCCTATAATTCACCCCTCCACTTT. V usage is TRBV20-1 and J usage is TRBJ1-6; D call uncertain. The CDR3 totals 17 residues. The V gene lost 0 bases and the J gene lost 0 bases, with 12 bases spanning the gap. CDR1 and CDR2 from the germline V gene are DFQATT and SNEGSKA (reference sequence).